The TCR beta chain described here comes from a study of blood T cell repertoires in COVID-19. Whole-study context: The origin of the acute and convalescent COVID-19 samples was the United States, Italy and Spain.

Generated by immunoSEQ multiplex PCR, the TCRdb table keeps only in-frame clones and is missing some. The data contain tens of thousands of clones, about four fifths of them singletons. Between the trimmed V and J ends, which lost 2 bases and 0 bases, there was a span of 7 bases. There are 14 residues in the CDR3. Germline-derived CDR1 and CDR2 are SNHLY and FYNNEI. The sequenced sample was peripheral blood. The clonotype comes from a man aged 45-65 years with active or convalescent COVID-19. The chain uses TRBV2 and TRBJ1-1, with D unresolved. The CDR3: CASSEQAMNTEAFF. CDR3 coding DNA: TGTGCCAGCAGTGAACAAGCAATGAACACTGAAGCTTTCTTT.